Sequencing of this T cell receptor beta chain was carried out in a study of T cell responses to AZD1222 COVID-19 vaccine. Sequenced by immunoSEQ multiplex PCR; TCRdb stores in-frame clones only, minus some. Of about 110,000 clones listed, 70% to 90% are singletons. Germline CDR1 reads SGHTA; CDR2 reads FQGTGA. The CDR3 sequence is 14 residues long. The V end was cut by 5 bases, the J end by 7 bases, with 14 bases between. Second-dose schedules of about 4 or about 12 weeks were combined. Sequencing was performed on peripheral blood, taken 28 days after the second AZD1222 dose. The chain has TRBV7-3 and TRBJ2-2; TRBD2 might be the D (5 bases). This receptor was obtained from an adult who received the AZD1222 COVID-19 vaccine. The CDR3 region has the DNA TGTGCCAGCAGCGCCGGGGTGGACGGCGGGGAGCTGTTTTTT. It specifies CASSAGVDGGELFF. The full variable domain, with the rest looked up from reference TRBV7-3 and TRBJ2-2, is GAGVSQTPSNKVTEKGKYVELRCDPISGHTALYWYRQSLGQGPEFLIYFQGTGAADDSGLPNDRFFAVRPEGSVSTLKIQRTERGDSAVYLCASSAGVDGGELFFGEGSRLTVL.